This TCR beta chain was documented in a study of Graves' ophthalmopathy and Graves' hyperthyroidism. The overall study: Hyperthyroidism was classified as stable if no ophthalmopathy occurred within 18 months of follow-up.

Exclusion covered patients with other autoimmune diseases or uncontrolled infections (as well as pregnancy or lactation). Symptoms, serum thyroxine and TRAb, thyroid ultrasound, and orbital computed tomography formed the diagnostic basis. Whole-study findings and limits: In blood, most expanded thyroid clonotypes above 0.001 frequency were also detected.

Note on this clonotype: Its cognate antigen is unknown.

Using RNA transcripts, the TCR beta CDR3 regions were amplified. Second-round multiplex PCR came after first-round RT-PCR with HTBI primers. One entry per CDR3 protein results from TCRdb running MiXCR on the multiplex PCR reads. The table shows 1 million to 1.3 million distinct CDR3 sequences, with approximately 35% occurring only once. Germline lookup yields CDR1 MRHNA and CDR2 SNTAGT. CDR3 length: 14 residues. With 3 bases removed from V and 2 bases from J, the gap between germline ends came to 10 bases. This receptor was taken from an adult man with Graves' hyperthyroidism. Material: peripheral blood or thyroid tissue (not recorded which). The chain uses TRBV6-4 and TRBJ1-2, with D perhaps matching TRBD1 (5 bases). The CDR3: CASSEQATNYGYTF. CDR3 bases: TGTGCCAGCAGTGAACAGGCAACGAACTATGGCTACACCTTC.